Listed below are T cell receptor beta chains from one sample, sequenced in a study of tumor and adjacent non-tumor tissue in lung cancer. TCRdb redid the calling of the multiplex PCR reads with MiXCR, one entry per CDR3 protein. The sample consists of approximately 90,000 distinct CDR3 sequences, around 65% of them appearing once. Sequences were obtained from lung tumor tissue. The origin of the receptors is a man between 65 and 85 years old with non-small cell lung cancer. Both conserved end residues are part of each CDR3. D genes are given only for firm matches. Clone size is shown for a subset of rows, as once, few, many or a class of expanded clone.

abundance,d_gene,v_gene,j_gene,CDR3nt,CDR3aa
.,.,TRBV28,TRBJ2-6,TGTGCCAGCAGCCCGGGGGGCTCTGGGGCCAATGTCCTGACTTTC,CASSPGGSGANVLTF
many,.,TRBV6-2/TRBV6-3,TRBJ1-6,TGTGCCAGCAGTTACCGCGGGAGCTCCTATAATTCACCCCTCCACTTT,CASSYRGSSYNSPLHF
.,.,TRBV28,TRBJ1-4,TGTGCCAGCAGCTTTGAGGGTCCTAATGAAGAACTGTTTTTT,CASSFEGPNEELFF
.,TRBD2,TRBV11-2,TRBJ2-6,TGTGCCGGCAGCTCGCGAGGGAGCGGGGGGCCTGGGGCCATCGTCCTGACTTTC,CAGSSRGSGGPGAIVLTF
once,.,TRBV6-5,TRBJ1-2,TGTGCCAGCAGCTCCCTGGACGGACGCCACTATGGCTACACGTTC,CASSSLDGRHYGYTF
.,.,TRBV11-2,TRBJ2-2,TGTGCCAGAAGCTCAAGTTTCGGGTACACCGGGGAGCTGTTTTTT,CARSSSFGYTGELFF
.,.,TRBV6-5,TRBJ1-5,TGTGCCAGCAGTCGGAACAGAAATCGGCCCCAGCATTTT,CASSRNRNRPQHF
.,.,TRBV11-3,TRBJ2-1,TGTGCCAGCAGCATCGGCTATGGGGCCAACAATGAGCAGTTCTTC,CASSIGYGANNEQFF
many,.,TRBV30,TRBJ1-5,TGTGCCTGGGCCGGGGGTGGCCAGCCCCAGCATTTT,CAWAGGGQPQHF
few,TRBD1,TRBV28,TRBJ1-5,TGTGCCAGCAGTCCTCAGACAGGGGGAGGCAATCAGCCCCAGCATTTT,CASSPQTGGGNQPQHF
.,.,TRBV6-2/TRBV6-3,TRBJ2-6,TGTACCATCAGTCTCGAAGTCTCTGGGGCCAACGTCCTGACTTTC,CTISLEVSGANVLTF
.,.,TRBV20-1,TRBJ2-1,TGCAGTGCTGGAGATCATTCCTACTATGAGCAGTTCTTC,CSAGDHSYYEQFF
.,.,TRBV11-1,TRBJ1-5,TGTGCCAGCGGCTTGACCGGCCGCACGGCCCAGCATTTT,CASGLTGRTAQHF
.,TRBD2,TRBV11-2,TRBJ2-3,TGCGCCGGCAGCTACGGGACTACCACTTGGTCAGATACGCATTATTTT,CAGSYGTTTWSDTHYF
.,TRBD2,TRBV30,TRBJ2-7,TGTGCCTGGAGTTCGGGACTAGCGGGGGGGCTGTACGAGCAGTACTTC,CAWSSGLAGGLYEQYF
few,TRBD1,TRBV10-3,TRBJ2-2,TGTGCCATCAGAACAGGGGGCGCGAACACCGGGAAGCTGTTTTTT,CAIRTGGANTGKLFF
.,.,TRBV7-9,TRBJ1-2,TGTGCCAGCAGCCTGCCGAACGGGTTTGGCTACACCTTC,CASSLPNGFGYTF
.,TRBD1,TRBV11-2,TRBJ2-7,TGTCCCAGTAGCACCGACAGGGTCTACGAGCAGTACTTC,CPSSTDRVYEQYF
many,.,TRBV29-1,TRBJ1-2,TGCAGCCTCCTGGTAGGGCACGGCTACACCTTC,CSLLVGHGYTF
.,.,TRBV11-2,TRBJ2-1,TGTACCAGTAGGGCAGGTAGTATCGAGCAGTTCTTC,CTSRAGSIEQFF
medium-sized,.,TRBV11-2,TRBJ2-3,TGTGCCAGCAGCTCCGCGGGGAGGAACACAGATACGCAGTATTTT,CASSSAGRNTDTQYF
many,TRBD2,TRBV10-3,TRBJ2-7,TGTGCCATTTCGGGACTAGACTACTACGAGCAGTACTTC,CAISGLDYYEQYF
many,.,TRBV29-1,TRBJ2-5,TGCAGCGTTGGGGTAGGAGAGACCCAGTACTTC,CSVGVGETQYF
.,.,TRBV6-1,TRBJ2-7,TGTGCCAACAGTGTGGAGGGGTCCTACGAGCAGTACTTC,CANSVEGSYEQYF
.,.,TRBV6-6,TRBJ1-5,TGTGCCAGCAGTTACTCGGGGGGTCACAATCAGCCCCAGCATTTT,CASSYSGGHNQPQHF
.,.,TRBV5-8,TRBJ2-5,TGTGCTAGCAGCTTGGCGGTTATAGTGGGAGAGACCCAGTACTTC,CASSLAVIVGETQYF
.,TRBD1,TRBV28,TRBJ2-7,TGTGCCTCCAGAGGGACAGGGGTATTCTACGAGCAGTACTTC,CASRGTGVFYEQYF
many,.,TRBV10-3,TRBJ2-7,TGTGCCATCAGGATAGGTGACTACGAGCAGTACTTC,CAIRIGDYEQYF
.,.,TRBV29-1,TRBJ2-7,TGCAGAGTTAGGGTAGCCTACGAGCAGTACTTC,CRVRVAYEQYF
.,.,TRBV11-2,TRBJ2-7,TGTGCCAGCTGCTTAGTAACAGCCTACGAGCAGTATTTC,CASCLVTAYEQYF
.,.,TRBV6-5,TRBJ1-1,TGTACCAGCAAGAATCAGGACCAGAACACTGAAGCTTTCTTT,CTSKNQDQNTEAFF
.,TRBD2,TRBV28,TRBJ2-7,TGTGCCAGCAGACTCCTAGCGGGGGTCGCTTACGAGCAGTACTTC,CASRLLAGVAYEQYF
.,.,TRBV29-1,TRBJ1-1,TGCAGCGTTGGGGGGCTTCAGGGGTTCTTT,CSVGGLQGFF
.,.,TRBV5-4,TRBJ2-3,TGTGCCAGCAGCTTGCAGAGCATAGGTACGCAGTATTTT,CASSLQSIGTQYF
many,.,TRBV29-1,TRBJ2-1,TGCAGCGTCTCCCCTAAAGGGACCCGAGGGGAGCAGTTCTTC,CSVSPKGTRGEQFF
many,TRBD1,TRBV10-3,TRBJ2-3,TGTGCCATCTCCCAGGGGACAGGGCCCACAGATACGCAGTATTTT,CAISQGTGPTDTQYF
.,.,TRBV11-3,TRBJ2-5,TGTACCAGCAGCCCAGGCATGGGAGAGAGCCAGTACTTC,CTSSPGMGESQYF
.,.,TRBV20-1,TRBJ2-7,TGCAGTGCTCTGACTTCGACTAGTTCCTACGAGCAGTACTTC,CSALTSTSSYEQYF
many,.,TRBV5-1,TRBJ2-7,TGCGCCAGCAGCTTGGTACCGACTCTCGAGCAGTACTTC,CASSLVPTLEQYF
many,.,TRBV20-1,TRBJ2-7,TGCAGTGCTAAAGCGACTTACGAGCAGTACTTC,CSAKATYEQYF
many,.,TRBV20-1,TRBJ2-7,TGCAGTGCTAGAGATCGGGACTACGAGCAGTACTTC,CSARDRDYEQYF
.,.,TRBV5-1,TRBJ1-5,TGCGCCAGCACCTTGGAGTGGGGATATAGCAATCAGCCCCAGCATTTT,CASTLEWGYSNQPQHF
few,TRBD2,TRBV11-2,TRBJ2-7,TGTGCCAGCAGCTTAGCGTCGGGAGGGGGTTACGAGCAGTACTTC,CASSLASGGGYEQYF
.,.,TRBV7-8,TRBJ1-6,TGTACCGGCAGGCGGGGCGGCCATGGCTACAATAATTCACTCCTCCACTTT,CTGRRGGHGYNNSLLHF
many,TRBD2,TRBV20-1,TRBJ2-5,TGCAGTGCCCAAGGACTAGGGAGGGAGACCCAGTACTTC,CSAQGLGRETQYF
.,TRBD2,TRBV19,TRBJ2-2,TGTGCCAGTAGGGACAGGAGCGCCGGACTAGCGGGAGGCGGCGGGGAGCTGTTTTTT,CASRDRSAGLAGGGGELFF
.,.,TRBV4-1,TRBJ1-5,TGCGCCAGCAGTCCCCGAGAGAGAGGCAATAAGCCCCAGCACTTT,CASSPRERGNKPQHF
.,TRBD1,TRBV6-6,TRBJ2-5,TGTGCCAGCGGTCCCGGACAGGGACACCAAGAGACCCAGTACTTC,CASGPGQGHQETQYF
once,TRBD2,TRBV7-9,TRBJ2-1,TGTGTCAGCAGCTCACGACCCGGGACTAGCGGGAGCTATTACAATGAGCAGTTCTTC,CVSSSRPGTSGSYYNEQFF
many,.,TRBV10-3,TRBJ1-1,TGTGCCATCAGTGGGGGGGCAGGGGCTGAAGCTTTCTTT,CAISGGAGAEAFF
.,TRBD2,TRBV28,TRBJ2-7,TGTGCCAGCAGTTTTATTGGCGGGAGGGCCCGTGAGCAGTACTTC,CASSFIGGRAREQYF
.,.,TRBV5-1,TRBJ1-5,TGCGCCAGCAACCTCAACGGGCAGGCCAATCAGCCCCAGCATTTT,CASNLNGQANQPQHF
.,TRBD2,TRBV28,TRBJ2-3,TGTGCCAGCAGCGGGAGGGCATACACAGATACGCAGTATTTT,CASSGRAYTDTQYF
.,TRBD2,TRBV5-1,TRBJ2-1,TGCGCCAGCAGCCTAGCGGTTAAAGATGAGCAGTTCTTC,CASSLAVKDEQFF
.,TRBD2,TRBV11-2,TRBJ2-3,TGTGCCAGCAACTCCCTTGGGACTAGTGGGAGCACAGATACGCAGTATTTT,CASNSLGTSGSTDTQYF
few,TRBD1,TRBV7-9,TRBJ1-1,TGTACCAGCAGCTTACAGGGACAGGGCTTAACTGAAGCTTTCTTT,CTSSLQGQGLTEAFF
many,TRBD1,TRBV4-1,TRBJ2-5,TGCGCCAGCAGCCAACTTCTTCGGGGGACAGGGGACCAAGAGACCCAGTACTTC,CASSQLLRGTGDQETQYF
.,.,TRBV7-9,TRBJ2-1,TGTGCCAGCAGGGTCCACACAGTCAGCAATGAGCAGTTCTTC,CASRVHTVSNEQFF
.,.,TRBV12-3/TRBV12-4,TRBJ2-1,TGTGTCAGCAACGGACAGTACAATGAGCAGTTCTTC,CVSNGQYNEQFF
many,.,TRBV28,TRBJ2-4,TGTGCCATCCGGGGCGGAAACATTCAGTACTTC,CAIRGGNIQYF